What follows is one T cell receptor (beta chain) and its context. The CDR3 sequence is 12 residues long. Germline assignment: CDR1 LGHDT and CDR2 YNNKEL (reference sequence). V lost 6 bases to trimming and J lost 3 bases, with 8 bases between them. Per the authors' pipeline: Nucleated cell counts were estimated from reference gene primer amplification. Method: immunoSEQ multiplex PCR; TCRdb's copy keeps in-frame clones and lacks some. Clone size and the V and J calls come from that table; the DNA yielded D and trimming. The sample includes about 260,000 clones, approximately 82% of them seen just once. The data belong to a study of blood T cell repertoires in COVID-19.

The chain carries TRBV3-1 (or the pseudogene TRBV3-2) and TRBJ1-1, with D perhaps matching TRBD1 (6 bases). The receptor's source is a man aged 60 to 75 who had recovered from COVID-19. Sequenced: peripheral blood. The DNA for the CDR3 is TGTGCCAGCAGACAGGGCGACACTGAAGCTTTCTTT. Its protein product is CASRQGDTEAFF.